These 5 T cell receptor beta chains came from one sample sequenced in a study of blood T cell repertoires in COVID-19. Libraries were prepared by immunoSEQ multiplex PCR; TCRdb keeps only in-frame clonotypes and omits some of them. The profile shows roughly 230,000 clones, more than 75% of them singletons. The specimen sequenced was PBMCs or T cells enriched from blood (not recorded which). These receptors were taken from a man aged 25 to 40 in a cohort exposed to, infected with or recovered from COVID-19 (not recorded which).

This clone was detected only a few times. The chain joins TRBV27 to TRBJ1-4; D is possibly TRBD1 (6 bases). The CDR3 spans 18 residues. Germline CDR1 is MNHEY and CDR2 is SMNVEV (reference sequence). V lost 5 bases and J 3 bases, leaving 22 bases between the germline ends. The DNA of the CDR3 is TGTGCCAGCAGTCCAGACCAAGCCGACAGGTTGGCTAATGAAAAACTGTTTTTT. Protein sequence: CASSPDQADRLANEKLFF.

The count of this clone is one. As DNA, the CDR3 is TGTGCCAGCAGCCAAGGATATCTCCCTCGGGAGGAGCAGTACTTC. It specifies CASSQGYLPREEQYF. J is TRBJ2-7 and V is TRBV3-1 (or the pseudogene TRBV3-2); a weak D match, TRBD2 (6 bases). The V end was cut by 1 base, the J end by 7 bases, with 17 bases between. The germline V gene encodes CDR1 LGHDT and CDR2 YNNKEL (reference sequence). The CDR3 loop spans 15 amino acids.

This chain links TRBV28 with TRBJ2-4, with TRBD1 matching 9 bases. V was clipped by 5 bases and J by 5 bases; unmatched bases: 10. The CDR3 length is 16 residues. Germline V gene data show CDR1 as MDHEN and CDR2 as SYDVKM. The CDR3 DNA is TGTGCCAGCAGTCGCGGGGACAGGGTATGGGAAAACATTCAGTACTTC. This sequence encodes CASSRGDRVWENIQYF.

V and J are TRBV28 and TRBJ2-1; maybe TRBD2 (5 bases). Germline CDR1 reads MDHEN; CDR2 reads SYDVKM. V shed 8 bases and J shed 6 bases, with 23 bases lying between them. The CDR3 runs 16 residues. CDR3 DNA sequence: TGTGCCAGCCGGACCCCTGATGGGGAGAGGGCCAATGAGCAGTTCTTC. Its protein product is CASRTPDGERANEQFF.

The chain is built from TRBV10-3 and TRBJ2-7; TRBD1 matches at 11 bases. V was pared by 0 bases and J by 7 bases, with 11 bases of the junction left unmatched. The germline V gene encodes CDR1 ENHRY and CDR2 SYGVKD. The CDR3 runs to 17 residues. CDR3 sequence reads: CAISESNSGQGAAEQYF. The CDR3 DNA follows: TGTGCCATCAGTGAGTCGAACTCCGGACAGGGGGCTGCGGAGCAGTACTTC.